This T cell receptor beta chain was captured by sequencing in a study of blood T cell repertoires in COVID-19. Study-level background: Specimens from acute and convalescent COVID-19 originated in the United States, Italy and Spain. Nucleic acid was either cDNA or gDNA, and it came from T cells, B-cell-depleted T cells, or PBMCs.

Source study methods: Amplified reference gene primers provided the basis for estimating nucleated cell counts. Repertoires were generated with immunoSEQ multiplex PCR, while TCRdb's copy carries only in-frame clones and drops some. V, J and clone size derive from that table, while D and trimming were established from the DNA sequence. The data contain about 240,000 clones, roughly four fifths of them singletons. Germline V gives CDR1 MDHEN, CDR2 SYDVKM. The CDR3 sequence is 16 residues long. V shed 0 bases and J shed 3 bases, with 13 bases lying between them. The sequenced sample consisted of peripheral blood. This receptor was obtained from a woman older than 75 with acute or convalescent COVID-19. The J gene is TRBJ2-3, the V gene TRBV28; D possibly corresponds to TRBD1 (5 bases). CDR3 sequence (DNA): TGTGCCAGCAGTTTATGGGGCACTACAGGAACAGATACGCAGTATTTT. Translation: CASSLWGTTGTDTQYF.